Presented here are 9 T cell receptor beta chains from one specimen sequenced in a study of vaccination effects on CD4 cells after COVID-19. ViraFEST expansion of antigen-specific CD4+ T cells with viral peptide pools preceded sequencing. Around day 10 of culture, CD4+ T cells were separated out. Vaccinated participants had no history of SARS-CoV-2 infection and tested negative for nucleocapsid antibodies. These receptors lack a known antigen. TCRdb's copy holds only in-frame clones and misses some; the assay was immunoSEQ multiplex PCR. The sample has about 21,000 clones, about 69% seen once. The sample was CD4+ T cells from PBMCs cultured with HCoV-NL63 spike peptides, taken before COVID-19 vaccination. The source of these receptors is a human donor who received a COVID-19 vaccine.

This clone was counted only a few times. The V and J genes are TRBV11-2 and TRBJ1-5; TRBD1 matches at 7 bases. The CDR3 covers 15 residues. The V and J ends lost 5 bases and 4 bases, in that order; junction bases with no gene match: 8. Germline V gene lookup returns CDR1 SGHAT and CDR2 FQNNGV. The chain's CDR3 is CASSPQGQRNQPQHF. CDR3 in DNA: TGTGCCAGCAGCCCGCAGGGACAGCGAAATCAGCCCCAGCATTTT.

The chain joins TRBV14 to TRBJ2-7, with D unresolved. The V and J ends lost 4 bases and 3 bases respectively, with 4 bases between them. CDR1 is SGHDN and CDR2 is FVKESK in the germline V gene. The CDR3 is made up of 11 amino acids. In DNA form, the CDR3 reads TGTGCCAGCAGCCCCGGCTACGAGCAGTACTTC. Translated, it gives CASSPGYEQYF.

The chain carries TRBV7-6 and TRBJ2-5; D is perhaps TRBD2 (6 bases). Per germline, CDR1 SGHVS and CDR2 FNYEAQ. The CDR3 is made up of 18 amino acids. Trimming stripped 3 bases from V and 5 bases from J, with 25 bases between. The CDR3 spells CASSLGGLEPWGGETQYF. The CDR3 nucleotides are TGTGCCAGCAGCTTGGGGGGACTCGAACCCTGGGGTGGGGAGACCCAGTACTTC.

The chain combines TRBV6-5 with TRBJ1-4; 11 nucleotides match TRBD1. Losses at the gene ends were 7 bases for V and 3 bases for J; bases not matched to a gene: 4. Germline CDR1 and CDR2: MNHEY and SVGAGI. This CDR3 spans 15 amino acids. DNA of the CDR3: TGTGCCAGCACCTGGGACAGGGGGGCTAATGAAAAACTGTTTTTT. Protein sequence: CASTWDRGANEKLFF.

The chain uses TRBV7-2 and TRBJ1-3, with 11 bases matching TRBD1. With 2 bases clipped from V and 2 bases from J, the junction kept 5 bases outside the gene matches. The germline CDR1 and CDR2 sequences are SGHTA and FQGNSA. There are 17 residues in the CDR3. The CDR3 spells CASSLLPDRGPGNTIYF. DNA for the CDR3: TGTGCCAGCAGCTTATTACCGGACAGGGGGCCTGGAAACACCATATATTTT.

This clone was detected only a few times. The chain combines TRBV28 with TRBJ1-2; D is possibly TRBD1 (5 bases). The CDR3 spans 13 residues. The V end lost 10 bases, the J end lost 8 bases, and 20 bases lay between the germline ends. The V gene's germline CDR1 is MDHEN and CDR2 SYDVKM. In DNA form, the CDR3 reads TGTGCCACCGGAGCACAGGTTATGCGGGGCTACACCTTC. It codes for CATGAQVMRGYTF.

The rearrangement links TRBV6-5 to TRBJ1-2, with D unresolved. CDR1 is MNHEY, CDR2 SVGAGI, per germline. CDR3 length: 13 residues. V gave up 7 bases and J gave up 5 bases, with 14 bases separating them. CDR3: CASTLLELYGYTF. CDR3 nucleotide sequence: TGTGCCAGCACCCTGTTGGAACTGTATGGCTACACCTTC.

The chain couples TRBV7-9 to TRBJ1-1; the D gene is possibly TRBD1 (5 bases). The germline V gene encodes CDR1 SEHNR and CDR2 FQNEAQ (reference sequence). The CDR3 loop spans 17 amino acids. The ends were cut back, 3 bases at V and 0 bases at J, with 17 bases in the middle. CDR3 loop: CASSFSQGFRVNTEAFF. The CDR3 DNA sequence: TGTGCCAGCAGCTTTTCTCAGGGATTCAGGGTGAACACTGAAGCTTTCTTT.

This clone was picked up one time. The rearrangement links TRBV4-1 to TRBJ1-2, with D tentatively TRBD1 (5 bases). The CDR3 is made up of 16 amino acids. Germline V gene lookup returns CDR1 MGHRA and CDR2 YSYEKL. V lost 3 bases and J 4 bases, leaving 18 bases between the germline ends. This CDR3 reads CASSQVSGVRSYGYTF. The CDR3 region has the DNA TGCGCCAGCAGCCAGGTCTCGGGGGTGCGAAGCTATGGCTACACCTTC.